The rows below give T cell receptor beta chains drawn from one sample of a study of T-cell reconstitution after alpha-beta-depleted transplantation in children. Each CDR3 protein is one row after TCRdb ran MiXCR on the PCR reads. The sample holds a few hundred thousand distinct CDR3 sequences, about 7% seen once. The sample here was PBMCs, taken before TCRalphabeta/CD19-depleted stem cell transplant. The receptors shown here come from a boy under 10 years old with acute lymphoblastic leukemia, due to receive a stem cell transplant. CDR3s include the opening cysteine and the closing phenylalanine or tryptophan.

V	length	J	CDR3
TRBV10-3	13	TRBJ2-7	CAISGGTSNEQYF
TRBV7-8	17	TRBJ1-1	CASSFLAGGRQGTEAFF
TRBV20-1	12	TRBJ1-5	CSANEGNQPQHF
TRBV7-8	16	TRBJ2-7	CASSQGRTSGGREQYF
TRBV10-3	9	TRBJ2-5	CAIRVTQYF
TRBV12-3/TRBV12-4	14	TRBJ2-5	CASSFFPGQETQYF
TRBV7-9	17	TRBJ2-6	CASSLLGQVSGANVLTF
TRBV5-4	15	TRBJ2-1	CASSRTELLRDEQFF
TRBV6-5	17	TRBJ2-1	CASRLLPGREGRNEQFF
TRBV28	15	TRBJ2-2	CASSLRIAATGELFF
TRBV12-3/TRBV12-4	14	TRBJ1-2	CASSPRGVDYGYTF
TRBV29-1	12	TRBJ2-7	CSVGTGFLEQYF
TRBV25-1	12	TRBJ2-7	CASKGPPYEQYF
TRBV5-1	15	TRBJ2-3	CASSLGQIGTDTQYF
TRBV20-1	13	TRBJ2-5	CSASPQGWETQYF
TRBV12-3/TRBV12-4	16	TRBJ1-6	CASSFNPDRGVGPLHF
TRBV21-1	14	TRBJ2-3	CASSIGLPRDTQYF
TRBV29-1	15	TRBJ1-2	CSVKDRGQRSNGYTF
TRBV12-3/TRBV12-4	14	TRBJ1-5	CASRRPGFNQPQHF
TRBV7-8	18	TRBJ2-3	CASSLEGLAGARTDTQYF
TRBV27	16	TRBJ2-5	CASSWGGQGQQETQYF
TRBV6-2/TRBV6-3	15	TRBJ1-6	CASRPPGRNNSPLHF
TRBV4-1	15	TRBJ1-5	CASSQVIGGNQPQHF
TRBV2	15	TRBJ1-2	CASTNRDRIPGGYTF
TRBV21-1	13	TRBJ2-5	CASSIQVWETQYF
TRBV5-1	14	TRBJ1-2	CASSLGAQNYGYTF
TRBV7-9	16	TRBJ2-2	CASSYAGTGDAGELFF
TRBV13	15	TRBJ1-3	CASSLLRDAGNTIYF
TRBV20-1	13	TRBJ2-7	CSASFPRGYEQYF
TRBV9	14	TRBJ2-7	CASNNAGTGDEQYF
TRBV7-9	16	TRBJ1-1	CASSLAHRMGGTEAFF
TRBV3-1	14	TRBJ1-2	CASSHGTANYGYTF
TRBV12-3/TRBV12-4	14	TRBJ2-1	CASSRGQGLDEQFF
TRBV28	14	TRBJ1-2	CASSKGGAGGTTTF
TRBV7-2	15	TRBJ2-1	CASSYLAGEYNEQFF
TRBV29-1	10	TRBJ2-1	CSVEGYEQFF
TRBV6-1	17	TRBJ2-6	CASTHRKADPRANVLTF
TRBV5-1	14	TRBJ2-1	CASSPKSSYNEQFF
TRBV28	15	TRBJ2-3	CASTLSGGPTDTQYF
TRBV5-5	15	TRBJ1-1	CASSLGRGGYTEAFF
TRBV9	12	TRBJ2-5	CASSVGSGTQYF
TRBV29-1	13	TRBJ1-1	CSVVGRFRTEAFF
TRBV18	16	TRBJ2-7	CASSPGQGVGSYEQYF
TRBV7-2	13	TRBJ1-5	CASTWQNNQPQHF
TRBV4-2	14	TRBJ2-7	CASSLGGESYEQYF
TRBV3-2	19	TRBJ2-1	CATCQEPRDFSSSYNEQFF
TRBV11-1	14	TRBJ2-5	CASSLEDRGDTQYF
TRBV6-5	15	TRBJ1-2	CASSWIFGDGYGYTF
TRBV6-1	15	TRBJ1-5	CASSDGDFINQPQHF
TRBV27	15	TRBJ2-3	CASSQSGSGVDTQYF
TRBV4-1	15	TRBJ2-7	CASSQVAGASYEQYF
TRBV7-9	13	TRBJ2-5	CASSIDRGETQYF
TRBV29-1	16	TRBJ2-1	CSVEGDRDLTYNEQFF
TRBV20-1	14	TRBJ2-2	CSARRDGNTGELFF
TRBV15	12	TRBJ2-7	CATSRDLGEQYF
TRBV28	15	TRBJ1-1	CASISGAGGNTEAFF
TRBV7-9	15	TRBJ1-4	CASSSAGGWDEKLFF
TRBV4-3	15	TRBJ2-7	CASSQEIGHNYEQYF
TRBV9	13	TRBJ1-2	CASSVAWEYGYTF
TRBV5-4	16	TRBJ2-1	CASSLSSGGGLYRQFF